This TCR beta chain was sequenced in a study of T cell changes during pregnancy in multiple sclerosis. Per the germline V gene, CDR1 is MNHEY and CDR2 is SMNVEV (reference sequence). This CDR3 comprises 14 residues. The J segment lost 4 bases and the V segment lost 6 bases, leaving 3 bases of the junction unmatched. Some clones are missing from TCRdb's copy, which holds only in-frame ones; the method was immunoSEQ multiplex PCR. The data contain around 46,000 clones, around 87% of them seen just once; the ten biggest clones take up roughly 8%. The specimen comprised CD8+ T cells from peripheral blood mononuclear cells, sampled in the second trimester of pregnancy. This TCR came from a female donor with multiple sclerosis, enrolled in a pregnancy study. The chain is built from TRBV27 and TRBJ2-1; 10 nucleotides agree with TRBD2. CDR3 in DNA: TGTGCCAGCAGCCTAGCGGGAGTATACAATGAGCAGTTCTTC. Translated: CASSLAGVYNEQFF.